These 27 T cell receptor beta chains originate from one sample sequenced in a study of T cell responses to AZD1222 COVID-19 vaccine. Only in-frame clones appear in the TCRdb table, and some are missing; sequencing was by immunoSEQ multiplex PCR. This sample has fewer than 100,000 clones; around nine tenths occur once, and the top ten carry roughly 12%. This material consisted of peripheral blood, taken 28 days after the second AZD1222 dose. Source of these receptors: an adult who received the AZD1222 COVID-19 vaccine.

This clone was seen a single time. This CDR3 reads CASSLAMNTEAFF. CDR3 DNA sequence: TGTGCCAGCAGCTTAGCTATGAACACTGAAGCTTTCTTT. The J gene is TRBJ1-1, the V gene TRBV11-3, with D uncertain. The CDR3 runs 13 residues. V was pared by 1 base and J by 0 bases, with 3 bases between. Germline loops: CDR1 SGHNT, CDR2 YENEEA.

The chain joins TRBV6-5 to TRBJ2-5, with 12 bases fitting TRBD1. V lost 6 bases, J lost 6 bases, and 5 bases stayed unmatched. The CDR3 covers 14 residues. The germline V gene has CDR1 MNHEY and CDR2 SVGAGI. The CDR3 region has the DNA TGTGCCAGCAGACCGGGACAGGGGGCGAAGACCCAGTACTTC. It encodes CASRPGQGAKTQYF.

This clone is medium-sized in the sample. V is TRBV7-2 and J is TRBJ1-5; 9 positions match TRBD1. This CDR3 region has 15 residues. Germline V gene lookup returns CDR1 SGHTA and CDR2 FQGNSA. Trimming took 5 bases from V and 4 from J; bases not matched to a gene: 6. CDR3 in amino acids: CASSLRQGGNQPQHF. The DNA for the CDR3 is TGTGCCAGCAGCCTGAGACAGGGGGGAAATCAGCCCCAGCATTTT.

This chain connects TRBV5-6 to TRBJ1-6; tentative D call: TRBD1 (5 bases). From germline, CDR1 is SGHDT and CDR2 YYEEEE. This CDR3 comprises 16 residues. V lost 3 bases and J lost 8, with 18 bases in between. CDR3 bases: TGTGCCAGCAGCTCGGGTAGGCTGGGGCGGTATTCACCCCTCCACTTT. This translates into CASSSGRLGRYSPLHF.

This chain connects TRBV4-3 to TRBJ2-5, with 10 bases that match TRBD2. The CDR3 extends over 17 amino acids. CDR1 and CDR2 (germline): LGHNA, YSLEER. V shed 1 base and J 4 bases; nucleotides not matched to a gene: 9. CDR3 loop: CASSQGERGGPRETQYF. In nucleotides, the CDR3 is TGCGCCAGCAGCCAAGGAGAGCGGGGGGGCCCTCGAGAGACCCAGTACTTC.

This chain joins TRBV7-9 and TRBJ1-6; TRBD1 matches 7 bases. The CDR3 sequence is 13 residues long. Trimming took 8 bases from V and 9 from J; bases not matched to a gene: 7. Germline-derived CDR1 and CDR2 are SEHNR and FQNEAQ (reference sequence). CDR3 region: CASQGGSGSPLHF. Written as DNA, the CDR3 is TGTGCCAGCCAGGGGGGATCGGGTTCACCCCTCCACTTT.

This sequence joins TRBV4-3 and TRBJ2-1; possible D gene TRBD2, 6 bases. CDR3 length: 16 amino acids. CDR1 is LGHNA and CDR2 is YSLEER in the germline V gene. Deletions cut 0 bases from V and 0 bases from J, with 9 bases between. CDR3 in amino acids: CASSQDGRGSYNEQFF. CDR3 nucleotides: TGCGCCAGCAGCCAAGATGGGCGGGGCTCCTACAATGAGCAGTTCTTC.

The chain links TRBV28 to TRBJ1-2; D is ambiguous. The CDR3 totals 10 residues. With 6 bases removed from V and 5 bases from J, the gap between germline ends came to 4 bases. Germline loops: CDR1 MDHEN, CDR2 SYDVKM. The CDR3 DNA follows: TGTGCCAGCAGAGAGTATGGCTACACCTTC. It yields the protein CASREYGYTF.

The chain combines TRBV7-2 with TRBJ2-2; D is perhaps TRBD2 (5 bases). Trimming cost V 0 bases and J 1 base, with 9 bases left between them. The length of the CDR3 is 16 residues. Germline CDR1 SGHTA, CDR2 FQGNSA. The CDR3 nucleotides are TGTGCCAGCAGCTTAGCGTCACTAGGGAACACCGGGGAGCTGTTTTTT. As protein: CASSLASLGNTGELFF.

Only a few counts were recorded for this clone. The gene calls are TRBV6-4 and TRBJ1-5; D is ambiguous. The CDR3 covers 15 residues. Germline V gene data show CDR1 as MRHNA and CDR2 as SNTAGT. Deletions cut 4 bases from V and 2 bases from J, with 12 bases between. This chain's CDR3 is CASSVPTACNQPQHF. Here the CDR3 DNA reads TGTGCCAGCAGTGTCCCGACGGCCTGCAATCAGCCCCAGCATTTT.

The J gene is TRBJ2-3, the V gene TRBV7-5; TRBD2, the table's D call, was not compared with the DNA. TRBV7-5 constitutes a pseudogene. CDR3 size: 16 residues. The CDR3: CARSLAQGRGRDTQYF. The CDR3 nucleotides are TGTGCCAGAAGCTTAGCGCAAGGGAGAGGGCGAGATACGCAGTATTTT.

V and J are TRBV2 and TRBJ1-6; no clear D. V lost 7 bases and J lost 1, with 11 bases in between. There are 15 residues in the CDR3. Germline values: CDR1 SNHLY, CDR2 FYNNEI. The CDR3 reads CASIEATSYNSPLHF. The CDR3 region has the DNA TGTGCCAGCATCGAAGCCACTTCCTATAATTCACCCCTCCACTTT.

The CDR3 DNA reads as TGTGCCAGCAGCTTATCAGGGCCCTATGGCTACACCTTC. This gives the protein CASSLSGPYGYTF. The chain combines TRBV7-9 with TRBJ1-2; maybe TRBD1 (5 bases). The CDR3 covers 13 residues. V shed 2 bases and J shed 4 bases, with 8 bases lying between them. Germline CDR1 SEHNR, CDR2 FQNEAQ (reference sequence).

The J gene is TRBJ2-3, the V gene TRBV4-1; TRBD1 might be the D (6 bases). From germline, CDR1 is MGHRA and CDR2 YSYEKL. Trimming took off 1 base at V and 3 bases at J, with 11 bases between the two ends. This CDR3 spans 15 amino acids. CDR3 loop: CASSQAQGRTDTQYF. In DNA, the CDR3 is TGCGCCAGCAGCCAAGCACAGGGAAGGACAGATACGCAGTATTTT.

The V call is TRBV6-5, the J call TRBJ1-1, with 9 bases fitting TRBD1. Trimming cost V 6 bases and J 6 bases; bases outside gene matches: 5. The CDR3 is made up of 13 amino acids. The germline gives CDR1 MNHEY, CDR2 SVGAGI. CDR3 sequence reads: CASSRDREAEAFF. The CDR3 nucleotides are TGTGCCAGCAGCCGGGACAGGGAGGCTGAAGCTTTCTTT.

V gene TRBV27 combines with J gene TRBJ2-7, with 9 nucleotides matching TRBD2. Losses at the gene ends were 6 bases for V and 3 bases for J; bases not matched to a gene: 9. CDR1 and CDR2 (germline): MNHEY, SMNVEV (reference sequence). CDR3 length: 15 amino acids. The chain's CDR3 is CASRNQGLANYEQYF. The CDR3 coding sequence is TGTGCCAGCAGGAACCAGGGACTAGCAAACTACGAGCAGTACTTC.

The CDR3 nucleotides read TGTGCCAGCATGATATCTGTGAGCTCCTACAATGAGCAGTTCTTC. Protein product: CASMISVSSYNEQFF. V gene TRBV5-4 combines with J gene TRBJ2-1, with D unresolved. The CDR3 runs to 15 residues. Germline V lookup: CDR1 SGHNT, CDR2 YYREEE (reference sequence). Trimming shortened V by 6 bases and J by 0 bases, and 13 bases separated the two germline ends.

The chain is built from TRBV6-5 and TRBJ1-1; no clear D. The germline V gene has CDR1 MNHEY and CDR2 SVGAGI. The ends were cut back, 0 bases at V and 6 bases at J, with 8 bases in the middle. The CDR3 runs to 13 residues. This CDR3 is CASSYSEKAEAFF. For the CDR3, the DNA is TGTGCCAGCAGTTACTCCGAAAAGGCTGAAGCTTTCTTT.

The chain recombines TRBV29-1 with TRBJ2-7; D gene unclear. The CDR3 is made up of 13 amino acids. The V and J ends lost 3 bases and 1 base respectively, with 10 bases between them. Germline CDR1 SQVTM, CDR2 ANQGSEA. The CDR3 DNA reads as TGCAGCGTTGAGGTAGGACCTTCCTACGAGCAGTACTTC. Protein sequence: CSVEVGPSYEQYF.

The rearrangement links TRBV7-6 to TRBJ2-7, with 9 bases aligning to TRBD1. In germline, CDR1 is SGHVS, CDR2 FNYEAQ. This CDR3 has 14 amino acids. After removal of 1 base from V and 7 bases from J, the junction contained 5 bases not matched to a gene. The CDR3 DNA follows: TGTGCCAGCAGCTTAGGGACAGGGGATTGGGAGCAGTACTTC. Amino acids: CASSLGTGDWEQYF.

The chain recombines TRBV7-9 with TRBJ1-4, with D possibly TRBD1 on 5 matching bases. With 8 bases removed from V and 7 bases from J, the gap between germline ends came to 17 bases. The CDR3 runs 14 residues. Germline V lookup: CDR1 SEHNR, CDR2 FQNEAQ (reference sequence). CDR3 nucleotides: TGTGCCAGCTCCCTGGGGGTCGCGGGTGAAAAACTGTTTTTT. Translation: CASSLGVAGEKLFF.

This clone was seen just once. The V gene is TRBV9, the J gene TRBJ2-5, with D possibly called TRBD1 or TRBD2 (6 bases each). Per the germline V gene, CDR1 is SGDLS and CDR2 is YYNGEE. The CDR3 is made up of 16 amino acids. Trimming stripped 3 bases from V and 5 bases from J, with 20 bases between. CDR3 bases: TGTGCCAGCAGCGCAGGGGCGGGGCTACGCATGGAGACCCAGTACTTC. Translating it yields CASSAGAGLRMETQYF.

The chain couples TRBV6-2 or TRBV6-3 to TRBJ2-1; perhaps TRBD2 as D (6 bases). Germline CDR1 is MNHEY and CDR2 is SVGEGT. The CDR3 is 14 amino acids. Trimming took off 2 bases at V and 5 bases at J, with 10 bases between the two ends. The CDR3 nucleotides are TGTGCCAGCAGTTACGAGGAGGGGAACAATGAGCAGTTCTTC. Protein sequence: CASSYEEGNNEQFF.

This clone was seen a few times. The rearrangement joins TRBV5-1 to TRBJ1-2; perhaps TRBD1 as D (5 bases). This CDR3 is built from 14 residues. Trimming took 5 bases from V and 1 from J, leaving 12 bases between them. Germline-derived CDR1 and CDR2 are SGHRS and YFSETQ. CDR3 in DNA: TGCGCCAGCAGGGATGACAGCGTTAACTATGGCTACACCTTC. Protein product: CASRDDSVNYGYTF.

This chain uses TRBV19 with TRBJ1-1; unclear D gene. Trimming removed 6 bases from V and 1 base from J, with 9 bases in between. This CDR3 contains 13 residues. Germline V gene lookup returns CDR1 LNHDA and CDR2 SQIVND (reference sequence). CDR3 nucleotides: TGTGCCAGTAGCGATACAAAGAACACTGAAGCTTTCTTT. Translation: CASSDTKNTEAFF.

This clone was seen more than once but under ten times. V is TRBV6-2 or TRBV6-3 and J is TRBJ2-7; a weak D match, TRBD2 (6 bases). V lost 4 bases to trimming and J lost 3 bases, with 13 bases between them. Germline V gene data show CDR1 as MNHEY and CDR2 as SVGEGT. This CDR3 is 14 amino acids long. The CDR3 DNA is TGTGCCAGCAGTTCCCCCGGAGGGGACTACGAGCAGTACTTC. As protein: CASSSPGGDYEQYF.

The chain recombines TRBV5-8 with TRBJ2-7; 8 nucleotides agree with TRBD2. Trimming cost V 0 bases and J 0 bases; bases outside gene matches: 8. CDR1 and CDR2 (germline): SGHTS, YDEGEE. This CDR3 comprises 17 residues. CDR3 sequence (DNA): TGTGCCAGCAGCTTGGGGTTAACTAGCGGCTCCTCCTACGAGCAGTACTTC. Its translation is CASSLGLTSGSSYEQYF.